This entry lists 9 T cell receptor beta chains sequenced from one sample in a study of graft-versus-host responses after intestinal transplantation. TCRdb's copy holds only in-frame clones and misses some; the assay was immunoSEQ multiplex PCR. The sample shows some 120,000 clones, roughly 93% of them seen only once. No antigen has been assigned to these receptors. This material consisted of unstimulated CD8+ T cells sorted from spleen or lymph node cells, taken before transplant. The origin of the receptors is a human donor who was the organ donor for an intestinal transplant.

This clone has only a few counts. This chain joins TRBV6-5 and TRBJ1-3; D gene uncertain. V was cut by 6 bases and J by 2 bases, with 11 bases left in between. The CDR3 contains 14 residues. The germline V gene has CDR1 MNHEY and CDR2 SVGAGI. In DNA, the CDR3 is TGTGCCAGCAGCCGCCTTGGAACTGGAAACACCATATATTTT. The encoded protein is CASSRLGTGNTIYF.

The chain has TRBV21-1 and TRBJ2-1; the DNA was not compared with TRBD1, the D call given in the table. TRBV21-1 corresponds to a pseudogene. The CDR3 contains 16 residues. The CDR3 here is CASSPARFLPYNEQFF. CDR3 DNA: TGTGCCAGCAGTCCGGCCAGGTTCCTTCCTTACAATGAGCAGTTCTTC.

CDR3 loop: CASSPGPSDEQFF. CDR3 nucleotide sequence: TGCGCCAGCAGCCCGGGACCGTCCGATGAGCAGTTCTTC. This chain links TRBV5-1 with TRBJ2-1; D is possibly TRBD1 or TRBD2 (5 bases each). CDR1 is SGHRS and CDR2 is YFSETQ in the germline V gene. The CDR3 contains 13 residues. V was trimmed by 4 bases and J by 8 bases, leaving 13 bases between them.

The chain is built from TRBV4-3 and TRBJ1-2; 9 bases are shared with TRBD1. With 0 bases clipped from V and 0 bases from J, the junction kept 2 bases outside the gene matches. The CDR3 totals 16 residues. CDR1 LGHNA and CDR2 YSLEER come from the germline V gene. As DNA, the CDR3 is TGCGCCAGCAGCCAAGATCGGACAGGGGCTAACTATGGCTACACCTTC. Translation gives CASSQDRTGANYGYTF.

The chain combines TRBV6-1 with TRBJ2-7, with D possibly TRBD2 on 6 matching bases. This CDR3 contains 16 residues. Germline CDR1 is MNHNS and CDR2 is SASEGT. The ends were cut back, 1 base at V and 3 bases at J, with 16 bases in the middle. CDR3 region: CASSEGRGLALYEQYF. CDR3 sequence (DNA): TGTGCCAGCAGTGAAGGGAGGGGACTCGCCCTCTACGAGCAGTACTTC.

The chain uses TRBV21-1 and TRBJ1-2; TRBD1, the table's D call, lacks a check against the DNA. TRBV21-1 is a known pseudogene. There are 16 residues in the CDR3. The CDR3: CASSNVPGQGPAAYTF. For the CDR3, the DNA is TGTGCCAGCAGCAATGTCCCCGGACAGGGCCCCGCGGCCTACACCTTC.

This rearrangement joins TRBV2 to TRBJ2-3; 12 positions match TRBD2. The CDR3 length is 18 residues. Germline CDR1 is SNHLY and CDR2 is FYNNEI. Unmatched junction bases numbered 14, after V lost 7 bases and J lost 3 bases. The CDR3 region has the DNA TGTGCCAGCAAAACCGGGACTAGCGGGCCCCGGATTACAGATACGCAGTATTTT. This sequence encodes CASKTGTSGPRITDTQYF.

V and J are TRBV29-1 and TRBJ1-1; 10 bases fit TRBD1. This CDR3 comprises 14 residues. J lost 6 bases, V lost 4 bases, and 8 bases had no gene match. Germline CDR1 reads SQVTM; CDR2 reads ANQGSEA. CDR3 in DNA: TGCAGCGTTGTCACGGGACAGGGGATCGCTGAAGCTTTCTTT. Encoded protein: CSVVTGQGIAEAFF. Using reference TRBV29-1 and TRBJ1-1 for the parts outside the CDR3, the full variable domain is SAVISQKPSRDICQRGTSLTIQCQVDSQVTMMFWYRQQPGQSLTLIATANQGSEATYESGFVIDKFPISRPNLTFSTLTVSNMSPEDSSIYLCSVVTGQGIAEAFFGQGTRLTVV.

This chain uses TRBV5-1 with TRBJ1-1; no clear D gene. Germline assignment: CDR1 SGHRS and CDR2 YFSETQ. This CDR3 comprises 13 residues. V lost 0 bases, J lost 4 bases, and 7 bases lay in between. The CDR3 region has the DNA TGCGCCAGCAGCTTGGGGGGTGGCACTGAAGCTTTCTTT. Translated: CASSLGGGTEAFF.